This TCR beta chain is from a study of response to subunit inactivated influenza vaccine. Study outcomes and limitations: With each seasonal influenza vaccination, the authors suggested, few new T cells are recruited.

A few counts support this clonotype. What it binds is unknown. MiXCR, applied by TCRdb to the RT-PCR reads, yields one record per CDR3 protein. The sample yields hundreds of thousands of distinct CDR3 sequences, 14% seen once. Germline CDR1 and CDR2: LGHNA and YSLEER. The CDR3 sequence is 15 residues long. V lost 0 bases, J lost 2 bases, and 11 bases lay in between. This receptor was obtained from a man aged 50 to 60 who received an inactivated influenza vaccine. The chain recombines TRBV4-3 with TRBJ2-7; D perhaps matches TRBD1 (5 bases). The specimen was PBMCs from blood, collected around 14 days before vaccination. DNA for the CDR3: TGCGCCAGCAGCCAAGATTGGGGCGATACCTACGAGCAGTACTTC. Translating it yields CASSQDWGDTYEQYF.